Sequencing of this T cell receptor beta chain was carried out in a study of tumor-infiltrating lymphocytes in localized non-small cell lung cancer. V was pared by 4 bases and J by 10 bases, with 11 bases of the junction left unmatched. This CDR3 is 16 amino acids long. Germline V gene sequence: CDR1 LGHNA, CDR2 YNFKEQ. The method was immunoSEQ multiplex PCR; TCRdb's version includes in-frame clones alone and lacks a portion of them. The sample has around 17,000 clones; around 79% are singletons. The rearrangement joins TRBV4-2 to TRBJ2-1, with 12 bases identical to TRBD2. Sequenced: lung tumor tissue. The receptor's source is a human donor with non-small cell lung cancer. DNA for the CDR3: TGTGCCAGCAGCCTTCTAGCGGGAGGGACCCGAGGGGAGCAGTTCTTC. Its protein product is CASSLLAGGTRGEQFF.